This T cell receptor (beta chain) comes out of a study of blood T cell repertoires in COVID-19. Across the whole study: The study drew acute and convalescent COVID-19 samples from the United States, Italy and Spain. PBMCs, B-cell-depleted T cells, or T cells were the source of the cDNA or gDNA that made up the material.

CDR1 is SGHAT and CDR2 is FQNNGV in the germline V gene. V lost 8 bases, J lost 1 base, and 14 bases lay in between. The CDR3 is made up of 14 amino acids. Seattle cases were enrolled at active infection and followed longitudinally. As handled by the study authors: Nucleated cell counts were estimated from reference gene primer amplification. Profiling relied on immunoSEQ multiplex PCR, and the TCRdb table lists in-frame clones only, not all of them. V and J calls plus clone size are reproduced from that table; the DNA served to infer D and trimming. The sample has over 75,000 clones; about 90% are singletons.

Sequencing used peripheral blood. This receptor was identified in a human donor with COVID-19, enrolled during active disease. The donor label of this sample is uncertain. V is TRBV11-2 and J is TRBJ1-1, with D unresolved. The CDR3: CASLRGIPNTEAFF. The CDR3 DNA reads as TGTGCCAGCCTACGAGGGATCCCGAACACTGAAGCTTTCTTT.